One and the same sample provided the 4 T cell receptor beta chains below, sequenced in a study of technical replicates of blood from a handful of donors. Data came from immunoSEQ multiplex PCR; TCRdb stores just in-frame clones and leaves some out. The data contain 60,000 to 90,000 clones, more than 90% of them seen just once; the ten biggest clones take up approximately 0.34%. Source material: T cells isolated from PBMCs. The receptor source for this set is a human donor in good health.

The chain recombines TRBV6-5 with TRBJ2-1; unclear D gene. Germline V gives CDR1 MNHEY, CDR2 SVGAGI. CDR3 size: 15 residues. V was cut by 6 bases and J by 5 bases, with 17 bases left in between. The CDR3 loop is CASRPLPTLHNEQFF. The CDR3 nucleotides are TGTGCCAGCAGACCCCTCCCGACTCTTCACAATGAGCAGTTCTTC.

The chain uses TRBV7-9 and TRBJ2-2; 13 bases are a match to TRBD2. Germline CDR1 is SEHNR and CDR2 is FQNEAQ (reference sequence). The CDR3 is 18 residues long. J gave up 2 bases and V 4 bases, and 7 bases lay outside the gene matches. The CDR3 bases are TGTGCCAGCAGCTGGACTAGCGGGAGCGTTGTTAACACCGGGGAGCTGTTTTTT. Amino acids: CASSWTSGSVVNTGELFF. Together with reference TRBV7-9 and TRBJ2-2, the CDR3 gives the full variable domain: DTGVSQNPRHKITKRGQNVTFRCDPISEHNRLYWYRQTLGQGPEFLTYFQNEAQLEKSRLLSDRFSAERPKGSFSTLEIQRTEQGDSAMYLCASSWTSGSVVNTGELFFGEGSRLTVL.

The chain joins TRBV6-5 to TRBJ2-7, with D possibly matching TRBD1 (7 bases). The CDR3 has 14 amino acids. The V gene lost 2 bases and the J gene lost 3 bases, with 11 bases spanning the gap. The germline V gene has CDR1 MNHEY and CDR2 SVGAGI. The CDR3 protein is CASSYPGGIYEQYF. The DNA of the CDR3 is TGTGCCAGCAGTTACCCAGGGGGGATCTACGAGCAGTACTTC.

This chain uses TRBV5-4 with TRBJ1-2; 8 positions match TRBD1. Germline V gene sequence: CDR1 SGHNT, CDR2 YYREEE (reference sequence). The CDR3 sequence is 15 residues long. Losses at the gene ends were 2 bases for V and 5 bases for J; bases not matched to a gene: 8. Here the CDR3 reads CASSFSTGARYGYTF. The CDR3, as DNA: TGTGCCAGCAGCTTCTCGACAGGGGCGAGATATGGCTACACCTTC. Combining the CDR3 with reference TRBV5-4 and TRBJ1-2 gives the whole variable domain ETGVTQSPTHLIKTRGQQVTLRCSSQSGHNTVSWYQQALGQGPQFIFQYYREEENGRGNFPPRFSGLQFPNYSSELNVNALELDDSALYLCASSFSTGARYGYTFGSGTRLTVV.